This T cell receptor beta chain was sequenced for a study of CD8 T cells in Susac syndrome (dated by TCRdb to about 2019). Broadly, across the study: The study used repertoire sequencing to test whether antigen drove CD8+ T cell activation and differentiation in Susac syndrome. CD8+ T cell repertoire clonality was compared between about 12 healthy donors, around 14 Susac syndrome patients and around 15 multiple sclerosis patients. General conclusions and limits of the study: The number of individuals in the TCR sequencing and HLA analysis was recognized as being relatively small.

RNA was extracted with the RNeasy kit and 0.5 to 1 ug was reverse transcribed using random hexamers. The immunoSEQ multiplex PCR assay, covering 54 Vbeta and 13 Jbeta segments, was used to amplify TCR beta CDR3 regions. PCR amplification bias was corrected using a synthetic template baseline for primer optimization and computational correction. Per the authors' processing: Reads were annotated to V, D and J genes according to IMGT and were analyzed with immunoSEQ Analyzer, with only productive sequences retained. Clonality was calculated as one minus the Shannon entropy normalized by log2 of the number of productive unique sequences. Public and private clones were assessed among the 100 most prevalent clones of each patient and control. A clone was defined as Susac-specific if it was absent from the healthy and MS cohorts, from some 1,100 published viral clones and from other ImmuneACCESS disease sequences. The public reads were reprocessed in TCRdb via fastp at Q25 and MiXCR, keeping in-frame beta chains. CDR3 protein duplicates are merged, each entry listing the most common genes and DNA. The V and J calls and clone size come from TCRdb's table, not from the authors' own analysis. The sample contains tens of thousands of distinct CDR3 sequences, roughly nine tenths of them found a single time. The leading ten clones occupy about 0.52% of the sample.

Peripheral blood CD8+ and CD4+ T cells from healthy donors, Susac syndrome patients and multiple sclerosis patients were profiled by high-throughput TCR beta sequencing. Multiple sclerosis controls were treatment-naive patients with stable or active relapsing-remitting disease fulfilling revised McDonald criteria. Bulk CD8+ and CD4+ T cells were purified by magnetic negative isolation, while CD8+ TEMRA cells were enriched using FACS. Blood was drawn into EDTA tubes, processed within 24 hours, and PBMCs were isolated by density gradient centrifugation. PBMCs intended for TCR sequencing were cryopreserved in liquid nitrogen and were subsequently thawed in a 37 degrees C water bath. A purity of at least 90% was achieved for sorted or isolated CD4+, CD8+ and CD8+ TEMRA cells. In the case of this clonotype: It lacks a known antigen. No per-base quality is available; no much larger clone lies one base away.

The receptor's source is a human donor with multiple sclerosis. Sequencing was performed on CD8+ T cells from PBMCs.

The nucleotide sequence reads as follows: TGTGCCAGCAGAGCCACAGGGGTAGGCTCTGGAAACACCATATATTTT. It translates to CASRATGVGSGNTIYF. In this chain, TRBV7-9 is recombined with TRBJ1-3, with TRBD1 identical over 7 junction bases. According to the germline V gene (reference sequence), CDR1 reads SEHNR and CDR2 reads FQNEAQ. V has 6 bases trimmed and J has 0 bases trimmed; junction bases matching no gene number 8. Including cysteine and phenylalanine, the CDR3 has 16 amino acids. The CDR3 DNA has 48 bases and is translated from base 1.